This T cell receptor beta chain came from a study of shared clonotypes between healthy human individuals. Germline CDR1 reads ENHRY; CDR2 reads SYGVKD. Trimming took off 10 bases at V and 0 bases at J, with 12 bases between the two ends. The CDR3 length is 14 residues. Notes on this clone: Its cognate antigen is unknown.

Study-level findings and limits: Incomplete sequencing of sorted subsets was indicated by rarefaction despite large depth.

Authors' data handling: Junction-only sequences without quality scores came from ImmunoSEQ, so filtering differed. Only in-frame clones appear in the TCRdb table, and some are missing; sequencing was by immunoSEQ multiplex PCR. V, J and clone size derive from that table, while D and trimming were established from the DNA sequence. The table shows about 2 million clones, with 95% occurring only once. Adult donors, all healthy and HIV-negative, had no recent acute infections or vaccinations. The sequence was obtained from a man between 18 and 35 years old in good health. The rearrangement joins TRBV10-3 to TRBJ1-4; unclear D gene. Sequencing input: naive CD4+ T cells sorted from blood. The subset is: CD45RA+ positively selected. CDR3 nucleotide sequence: TGTGCCACCGCGGACGGGACAACTAATGAAAAACTGTTTTTT. It encodes CATADGTTNEKLFF.